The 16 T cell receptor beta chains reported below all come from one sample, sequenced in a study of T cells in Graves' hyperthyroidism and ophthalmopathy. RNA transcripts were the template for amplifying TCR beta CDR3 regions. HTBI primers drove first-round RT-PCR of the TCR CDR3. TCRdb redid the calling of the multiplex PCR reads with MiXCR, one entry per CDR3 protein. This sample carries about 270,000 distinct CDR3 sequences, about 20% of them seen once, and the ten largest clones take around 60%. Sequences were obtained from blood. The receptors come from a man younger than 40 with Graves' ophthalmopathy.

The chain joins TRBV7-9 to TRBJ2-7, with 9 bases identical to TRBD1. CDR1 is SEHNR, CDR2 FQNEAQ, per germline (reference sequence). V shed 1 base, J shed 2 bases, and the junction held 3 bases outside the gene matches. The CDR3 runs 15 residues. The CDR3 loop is CASSLEQGATYEQYF. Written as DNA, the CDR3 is TGTGCCAGCAGCTTAGAACAGGGGGCGACCTACGAGCAGTACTTC.

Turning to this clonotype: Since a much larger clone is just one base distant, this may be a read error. The CDR3 DNA follows: TGTGCCAGCAGCTCCAGGGGGCCCTACAATGAGCAGTTCTTC. It yields the protein CASSSRGPYNEQFF. The V and J genes are TRBV7-9 and TRBJ2-1, with 8 bases identical to TRBD1. The V and J ends lost 4 bases and 2 bases, in that order; junction bases with no gene match: 1. The CDR3 consists of 14 residues. Germline V gene lookup returns CDR1 SEHNR and CDR2 FQNEAQ (reference sequence).

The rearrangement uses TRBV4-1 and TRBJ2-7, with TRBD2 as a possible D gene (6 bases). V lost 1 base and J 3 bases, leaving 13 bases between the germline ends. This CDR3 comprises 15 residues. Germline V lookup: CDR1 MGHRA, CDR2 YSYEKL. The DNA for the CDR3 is TGCGCCAGCAGCCAAGCTCCGCGAGCGGGCTACGAGCAGTACTTC. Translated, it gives CASSQAPRAGYEQYF.

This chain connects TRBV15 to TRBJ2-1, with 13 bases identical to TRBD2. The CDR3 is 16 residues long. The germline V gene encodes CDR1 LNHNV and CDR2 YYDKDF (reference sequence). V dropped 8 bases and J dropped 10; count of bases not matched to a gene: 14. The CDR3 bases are TGTGCCACCTGGACCGGGACTAGCGGGACCGTACAGGAGCAGTTCTTC. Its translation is CATWTGTSGTVQEQFF. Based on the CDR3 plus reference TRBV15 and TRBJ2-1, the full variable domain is DAMVIQNPRYQVTQFGKPVTLSCSQTLNHNVMYWYQQKSSQAPKLLFHYYDKDFNNEADTPDNFQSRRPNTSFCFLDIRSPGLGDTAMYLCATWTGTSGTVQEQFFGPGTRLTVL.

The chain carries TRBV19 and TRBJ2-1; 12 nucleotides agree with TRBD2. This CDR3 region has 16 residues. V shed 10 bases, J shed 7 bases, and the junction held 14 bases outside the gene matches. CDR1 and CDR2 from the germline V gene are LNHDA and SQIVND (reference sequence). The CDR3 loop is CATKPLLAGGGNEQFF. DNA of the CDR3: TGTGCCACCAAGCCACTACTAGCGGGAGGAGGGAATGAGCAGTTCTTC.

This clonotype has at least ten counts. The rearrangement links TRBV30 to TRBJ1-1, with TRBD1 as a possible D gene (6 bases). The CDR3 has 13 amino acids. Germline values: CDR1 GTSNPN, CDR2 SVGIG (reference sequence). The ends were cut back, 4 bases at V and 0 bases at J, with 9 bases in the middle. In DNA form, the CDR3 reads TGTGCCTGGAAAGGACAGTTGAACACTGAAGCTTTCTTT. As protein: CAWKGQLNTEAFF.

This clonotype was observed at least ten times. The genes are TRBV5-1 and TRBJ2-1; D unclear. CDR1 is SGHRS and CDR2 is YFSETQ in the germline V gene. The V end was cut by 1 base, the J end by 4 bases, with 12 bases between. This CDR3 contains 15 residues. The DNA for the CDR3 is TGCGCCAGCAGCTTGTCGCGACTTTCTTACAATGAGCAGTTCTTC. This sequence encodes CASSLSRLSYNEQFF.

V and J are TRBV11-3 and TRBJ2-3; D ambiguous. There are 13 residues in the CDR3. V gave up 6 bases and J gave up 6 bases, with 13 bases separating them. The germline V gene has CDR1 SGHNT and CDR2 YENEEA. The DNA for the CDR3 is TGTGCCAGCAGGGGAAAAGTTGGCGATACGCAGTATTTT. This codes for CASRGKVGDTQYF. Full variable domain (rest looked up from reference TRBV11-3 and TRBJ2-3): EAGVVQSPRYKIIEKKQPVAFWCNPISGHNTLYWYLQNLGQGPELLIRYENEEAVDDSQLPKDRFSAERLKGVDSTLKIQPAELGDSAVYLCASRGKVGDTQYFGPGTRLTVL.

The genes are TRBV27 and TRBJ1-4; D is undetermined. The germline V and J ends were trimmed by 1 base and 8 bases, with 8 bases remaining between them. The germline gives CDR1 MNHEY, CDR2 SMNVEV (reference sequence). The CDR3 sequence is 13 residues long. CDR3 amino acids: CASSLFQSEKLFF. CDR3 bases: TGTGCCAGCAGTTTATTTCAAAGCGAAAAACTGTTTTTT.

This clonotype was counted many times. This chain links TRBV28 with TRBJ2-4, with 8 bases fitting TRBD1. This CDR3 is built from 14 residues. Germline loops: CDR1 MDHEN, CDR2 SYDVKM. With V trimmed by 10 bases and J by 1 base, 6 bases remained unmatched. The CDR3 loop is CATQGAGAKNIQYF. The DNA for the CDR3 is TGTGCCACCCAGGGGGCAGGGGCCAAAAACATTCAGTACTTC.

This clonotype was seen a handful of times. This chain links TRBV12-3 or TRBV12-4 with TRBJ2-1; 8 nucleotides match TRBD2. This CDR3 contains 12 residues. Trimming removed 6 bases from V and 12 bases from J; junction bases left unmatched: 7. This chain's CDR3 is CASSPSGGGQFF. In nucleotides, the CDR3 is TGTGCCAGCAGCCCAAGCGGGGGTGGGCAGTTCTTC.

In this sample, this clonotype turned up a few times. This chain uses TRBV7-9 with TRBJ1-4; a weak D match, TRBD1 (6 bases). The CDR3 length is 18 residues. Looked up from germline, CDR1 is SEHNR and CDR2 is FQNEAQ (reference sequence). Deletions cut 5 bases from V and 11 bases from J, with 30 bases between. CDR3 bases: TGTGCCAGCAGCCCACTCGCGGCGACATTCCCGGGACAAGTGAAACTGTTTTTT. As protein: CASSPLAATFPGQVKLFF.

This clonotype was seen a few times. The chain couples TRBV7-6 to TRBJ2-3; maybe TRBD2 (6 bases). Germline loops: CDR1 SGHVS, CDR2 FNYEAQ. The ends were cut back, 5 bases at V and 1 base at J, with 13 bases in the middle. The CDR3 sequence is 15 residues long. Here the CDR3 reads CASSGGVGGTDTQYF. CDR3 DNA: TGTGCCAGCAGCGGAGGGGTAGGGGGCACAGATACGCAGTATTTT.

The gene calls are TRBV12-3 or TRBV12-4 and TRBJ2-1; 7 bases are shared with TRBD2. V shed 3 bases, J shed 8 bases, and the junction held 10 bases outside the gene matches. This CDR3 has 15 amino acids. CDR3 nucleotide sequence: TGTGCCAGCAGTTTTCTGACGGCGGGAGTCGATGAGCAGTTCTTC. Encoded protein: CASSFLTAGVDEQFF.

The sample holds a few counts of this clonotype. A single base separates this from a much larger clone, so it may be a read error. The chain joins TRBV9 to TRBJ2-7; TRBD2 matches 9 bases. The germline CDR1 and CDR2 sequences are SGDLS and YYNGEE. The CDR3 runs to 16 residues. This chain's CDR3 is CASSEFSGSSTYEQSF. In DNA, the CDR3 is TGTGCCAGCAGTGAGTTTAGCGGGAGCTCTACCTACGAGCAGTCCTTC.

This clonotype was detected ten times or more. The CDR3 DNA sequence: TGTGCCAGCAGCCACGGGACTAGCGGGGGCCAGTATTTT. Its translation is CASSHGTSGGQYF. The gene calls are TRBV3-1 and TRBJ2-3; 14 bases map to TRBD2. J gave up 12 bases and V 3 bases, and 2 bases lay outside the gene matches. Germline-derived CDR1 and CDR2 are LGHDT and YNNKEL (reference sequence). This CDR3 contains 13 residues.